The present entry profiles one T cell receptor beta chain with its context. Antigen unknown. This sample was taken from a study of vaccination and CD4 T cells after COVID-19. Across the whole study: Stimuli were overlapping spike peptide pools of SARS-CoV-2 and three common cold coronaviruses (HCoV-NL63, HCoV-OC43, HCoV-229E). Each control culture was treated with a CEFX pool, an HIV-1 Nef pool, or no peptide.

The treatment was: 10-day PBMC culture with coronavirus spike peptide pools or control peptides (ViraFEST assay). During the years 2011-2018, before the COVID-19 pandemic, the unexposed donor's CD4+ T cells were collected. The CDR3 is 14 amino acids. The germline CDR1 and CDR2 sequences are SGHNT and YYREEE (reference sequence). V was trimmed by 7 bases and J by 0 bases, leaving 13 bases between them. The Oncomine TCR Beta short-read assay was what sequenced the DNA obtained from cultured CD4+ T cells. Using its own MiXCR run on the PCR reads, TCRdb lists one record per CDR3 protein. The top ten clones hold under 55% of a sample with more than 5,000 distinct CDR3 sequences, 62% of them seen once.

The specimen was CD4+ T cells from blood, cultured in vitro. The clonotype was recovered from a human donor in good health. V is TRBV5-4 and J is TRBJ1-1; D might be TRBD1 (5 bases). The CDR3 region is CASGNRRVNTEAFF. CDR3 bases: TGTGCCAGCGGTAACAGGAGGGTGAACACTGAAGCTTTCTTT.